This TCR beta chain was sequenced for a study of graft-versus-host responses after intestinal transplantation (dated by TCRdb to the early 2020s). A note on the overall study: Multivisceral, liver-intestinal, or isolated intestinal transplants were received by the recipients. Anti-thymocyte globulin induction was given to all recipients, followed by maintenance tacrolimus and steroids for two to four years. After intestinal transplantation, graft-versus-host and host-versus-graft alloreactive T cell clones in the graft, circulation and bone marrow were tracked using bulk TCR-beta CDR3 sequencing. Alloreactive clones were identified by sequencing pre-transplant mixed lymphocyte reaction products and comparing them with unstimulated pre-transplant donor and recipient T cells. The cohort enrolled roughly 25 intestinal transplant recipients including one retransplant, and a few patients lacking pretransplant specimens were excluded. A peak of at least 4% donor T cells among recipient peripheral blood mononuclear cells was the definition used for donor T cell macrochimerism. Samples from a few later patients were sequenced in-house on an Illumina MiSeq with MiXCR processing rather than by the commercial service.

From a lookup of the germline V gene, CDR1 and CDR2 are SNHLY and FYNNEI. V loses 6 bases, J loses 4 bases, and the germline ends lie 18 bases apart. Taken from cysteine to phenylalanine, the CDR3 has 15 residues. CDR3 DNA is the only sequence kept; it has 45 bases, read in frame from the first base. The library was generated by the immunoSEQ multiplex PCR assay. In most patients, genomic DNA was isolated using the Qiagen DNeasy Blood and Tissue Kit and sent frozen to Adaptive Biotechnologies for TCR sequencing. Adaptive Biotechnologies carried out high-throughput TCR-beta CDR3 sequencing of genomic DNA for most patients. In the authors' own workflow: TCR sequencing data for some 17 patients were retrieved from Adaptive's ImmunoSEQ software; a few other patients were processed with MiXCR and VDJtools. CD4 versus CD8 sorting errors were corrected by removing sequences found in both subsets at a frequency ratio below 5:1. CDR3 nucleotide sequences shared between donor and recipient were removed because their origin could not be assigned. Alloreactive clones required at least 2-fold expansion over unstimulated cells and minimum CFSE-low frequency of 0.002% (template counts) or 0.001% (read counts). Mappable clones were those detected in sequenced pre-transplant spleen, lymph node, or MLR CFSE-low populations of the donor or recipient. The cumulative frequency of alloreactive clones was calculated as a percentage of all sequences, weighted by copy number. TCRdb limited this immuneACCESS table to in-frame rearrangements with V and J called. A share of clones is missing; checked studies link under half to unresolved V genes, and the rest is unexplained. V and J calls and clone size are those listed in that table; D and trimming were worked out from the DNA. This sample comprises 85,000 to 100,000 clones, roughly nine tenths of them detected only once. Nearly 0.11% of the sample comes from the top ten.

In the paper's terms, the time point label means: cells obtained before transplantation from donor or recipient. CD3+CD4+ and CD3+CD8+ populations were FACS-sorted from unstimulated pre-transplant donor and recipient cells taken from spleen or lymph nodes. The investigation overall reported the following: In the allografts of patients with donor T cell macrochimerism, GvH to HvG T cell clonal ratios were high. The relatively low number and heterogeneity of intestinal transplant patients limited the conclusions. GvH clones were found in recipient bone marrow, and some of the GvH clones appeared earlier in ileal mucosa or blood, which is consistent with an intestinal mucosal origin. Early after transplant, peak levels of circulating GvH clones were found to be associated with declines in HvG clones.

With regard to this clone: There is no known antigen for this receptor. No much larger clone is present one base from it, and per-base qualities are unavailable.

This sample comprised unstimulated CD4+ T cells sorted from spleen or lymph node cells, obtained before intestinal transplant. The receptor was isolated from a human donor who received an intestinal transplant. Recombination linked TRBV2 to TRBJ1-2; the D region possibly corresponds to TRBD1 (6 bases align). The DNA reads as follows: TGTGCCAGCAGCCGATCAGGACAGACCCGCTATGGCTACACCTTC. Its product reads: CASSRSGQTRYGYTF.